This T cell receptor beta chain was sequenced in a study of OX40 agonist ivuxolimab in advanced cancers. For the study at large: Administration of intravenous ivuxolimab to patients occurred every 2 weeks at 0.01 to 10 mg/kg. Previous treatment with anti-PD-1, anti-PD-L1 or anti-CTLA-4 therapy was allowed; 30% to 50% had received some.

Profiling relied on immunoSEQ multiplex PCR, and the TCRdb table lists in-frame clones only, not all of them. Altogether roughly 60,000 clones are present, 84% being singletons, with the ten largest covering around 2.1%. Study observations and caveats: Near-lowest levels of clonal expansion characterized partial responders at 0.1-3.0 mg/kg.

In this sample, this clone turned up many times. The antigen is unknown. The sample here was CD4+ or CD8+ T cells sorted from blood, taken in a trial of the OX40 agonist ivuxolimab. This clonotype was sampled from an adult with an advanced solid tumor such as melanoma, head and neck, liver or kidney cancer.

CDR3 sequence (DNA): TGTGCCAGCAGCCAGGGACTAGTCACAGATACGCAGTATTTT. Its protein product is CASSQGLVTDTQYF. The chain combines TRBV4-2 with TRBJ2-3; 8 nucleotides align to TRBD2. Germline V gives CDR1 LGHNA, CDR2 YNFKEQ. The CDR3 has 14 amino acids. After removal of 3 bases from V and 2 bases from J, the junction contained 1 base not matched to a gene.